This TCR beta chain appears in the sequencing data of a study of vaccination effects on CD4 cells after COVID-19. In the study overall: Sampling occurred a median 72 days post second dose, range 14 to 241.

Concerning this clone: Its antigen is currently unknown.

The repertoire was sequenced with immunoSEQ multiplex PCR; TCRdb's copy has only in-frame clones and lacks some. The sample lists tens of thousands of clones; about two thirds were seen once. This CDR3 comprises 14 residues. Germline V lookup: CDR1 SEHNR, CDR2 FQNEAQ (reference sequence). Trimming shortened V by 5 bases and J by 6 bases, and 17 bases separated the two germline ends. Before sequencing took place, the ViraFEST assay used viral peptide pools to expand antigen-specific CD4+ T cells. It was after approximately 11 days of culture that CD4+ T cells were isolated. Two-dose vaccination with either BNT162b2 or mRNA-1273 was given to the participants.

Source: CD4+ T cells from PBMCs cultured with SARS-CoV-2 spike peptides, taken after COVID-19 vaccination. This TCR was recovered from a human donor who received a COVID-19 vaccine. The chain joins TRBV7-9 to TRBJ2-7; D possibly corresponds to TRBD2 (5 bases). CDR3 residues: CASSDRAGSGEQYF. CDR3 nucleotides: TGTGCCAGCAGCGACCGTGCGGGTTCAGGCGAGCAGTACTTC.